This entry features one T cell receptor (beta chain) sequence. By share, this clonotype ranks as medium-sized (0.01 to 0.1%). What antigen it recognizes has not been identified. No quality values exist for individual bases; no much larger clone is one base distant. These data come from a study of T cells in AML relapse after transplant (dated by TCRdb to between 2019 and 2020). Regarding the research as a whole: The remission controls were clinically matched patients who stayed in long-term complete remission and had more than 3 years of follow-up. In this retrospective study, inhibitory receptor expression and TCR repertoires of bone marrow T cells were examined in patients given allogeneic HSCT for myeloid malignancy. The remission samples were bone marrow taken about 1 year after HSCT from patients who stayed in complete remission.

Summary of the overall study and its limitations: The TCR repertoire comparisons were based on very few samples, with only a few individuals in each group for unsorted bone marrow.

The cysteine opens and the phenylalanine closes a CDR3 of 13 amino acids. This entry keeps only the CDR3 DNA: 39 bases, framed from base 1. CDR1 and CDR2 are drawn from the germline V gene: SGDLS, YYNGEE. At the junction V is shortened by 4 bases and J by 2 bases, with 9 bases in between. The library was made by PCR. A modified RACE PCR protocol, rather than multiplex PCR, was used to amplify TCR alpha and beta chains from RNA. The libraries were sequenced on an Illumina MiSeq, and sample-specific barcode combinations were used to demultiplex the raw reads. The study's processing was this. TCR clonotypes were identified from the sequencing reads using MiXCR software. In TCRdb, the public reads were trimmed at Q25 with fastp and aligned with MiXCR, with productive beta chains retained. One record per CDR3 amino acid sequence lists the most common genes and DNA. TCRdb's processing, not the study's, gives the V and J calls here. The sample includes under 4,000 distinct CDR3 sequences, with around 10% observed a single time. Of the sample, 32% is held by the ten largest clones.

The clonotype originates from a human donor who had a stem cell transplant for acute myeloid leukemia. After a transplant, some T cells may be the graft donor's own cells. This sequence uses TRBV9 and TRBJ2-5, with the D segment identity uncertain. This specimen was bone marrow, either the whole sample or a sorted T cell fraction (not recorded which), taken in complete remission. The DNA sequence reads TGTGCCAGCAGCCTAACATGGCAAGAGACCCAGTACTTC. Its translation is CASSLTWQETQYF.